Sequencing of this T cell receptor beta chain was carried out in a study of blood T cell repertoires in COVID-19 (dated by TCRdb to 2020 to 2022). Concerning the study at large: Samples from collaborators originated in the United States, Italy and Spain and spanned both the acute and convalescent phases of COVID-19. Where available, HLA class I and class II types were obtained from metadata supplied by the sample provider rather than from assay-based typing. The samples were drawn from two sources: the first 160 participants of the ongoing ImmuneRACE study, and 1,254 subjects contributed by 6 global collaborators. Subjects who had been exposed to COVID-19, were actively infected with it, or had recovered from it provided the deeply sampled blood TCRbeta repertoires that made up the dataset. The repertoires were released in a freely available public database intended as a resource for research on the immune response to SARS-CoV-2. Sample metadata almost always included a de-identified subject ID, COVID-19 status, age in years and sex. The prospective study material was composed of cDNA or gDNA derived from T cells, B-cell-depleted T cells, or PBMCs. Overall study outcomes, separate from this receptor: The quantity of clinical and demographic metadata differed by source and by participant and was supplied without curation.

Worth noting for this clone: The specificity of this receptor is unknown. Per-base qualities were not stored, and no clone one base away is much larger.

In the prospective study, participants were about 18 to 100 years old, resided in 20 to 30 geographic areas of the United States, and were enrolled through a virtual design. Cohort assignment in the prospective study relied on participant-reported clinical history from a screening survey and a study questionnaire. Each participant in the prospective study had whole blood, serum and a nasopharyngeal or oropharyngeal swab collected by mobile phlebotomists. Additional blood draws and questionnaires over an approximately two-month period could optionally be provided by prospective study participants. Before DNA extraction, prospective study blood samples were shipped either frozen or at room temperature. The CDR3 goes from the cysteine to the phenylalanine over 17 residues. CDR3 DNA is the only sequence kept; it has 51 bases, read in frame from the first base. CDR1 and CDR2, looked up from the germline V gene, are SNHLY and FYNNEI. For this chain, trimming is 6 bases at the V end and 3 bases at the J end, and the number of junction bases without a gene match is 5.

The immunoSEQ Assay, a bias-controlled multiplex PCR, was used to amplify TCRbeta CDR3 regions from genomic DNA. For the original study's pipeline: The number of nucleated cells in each sample was estimated from the amplification of reference gene primers within the assay. To quantify the absolute abundance of each unique TCRbeta CDR3 rearrangement, sequence reads were collapsed and filtered. For each sample, productive Simpson clonality was calculated as the square root of Simpson's diversity index across productive rearrangements. The immuneACCESS repertoire file appears here via TCRdb, limited to in-frame rearrangements. These files lack a portion of the clones; in checked studies, under half of the deficit traces to unresolved V genes, and the cause of the others is not known. V, J and clone size are taken as reported in that table, and D and trimming were inferred from the DNA itself. Within this sample are some 380,000 clones, with approximately 85% of them counted one time only. Jointly, the top ten make up approximately 2% of the sample.

The sequence joins TRBV2 to TRBJ2-2; 15 bases in between match TRBD2. Sequenced sample: PBMCs or T cells enriched from blood (not recorded which). The sequence was obtained from a woman in her thirties or forties with acute COVID-19. The sequence in DNA is TGTGCCAGCAGCGGGACTAGCGGGGGGTATTACACCGGGGAGCTGTTTTTT. This sequence encodes CASSGTSGGYYTGELFF.